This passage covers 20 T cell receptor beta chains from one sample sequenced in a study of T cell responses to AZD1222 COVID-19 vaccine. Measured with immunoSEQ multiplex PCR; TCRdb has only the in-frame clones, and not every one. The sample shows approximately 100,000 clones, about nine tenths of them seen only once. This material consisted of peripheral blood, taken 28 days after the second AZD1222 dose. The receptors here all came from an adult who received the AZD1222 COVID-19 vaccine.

CDR3 in amino acids: CASRTGTPGIYGYTF. The CDR3 DNA is TGTGCCAGCAGAACCGGGACGCCGGGGATATATGGCTACACCTTC. This chain joins TRBV5-6 and TRBJ1-2; TRBD1 is a possible D gene (5 bases). The CDR3 has 15 amino acids. V was cut by 5 bases and J by 5 bases, with 19 bases left in between. Germline CDR1 reads SGHDT; CDR2 reads YYEEEE.

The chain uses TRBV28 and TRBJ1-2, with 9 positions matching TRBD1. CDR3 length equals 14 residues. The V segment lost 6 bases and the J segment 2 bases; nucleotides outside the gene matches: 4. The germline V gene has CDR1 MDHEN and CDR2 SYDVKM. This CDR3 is CASRITGGNYGYTF. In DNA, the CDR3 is TGTGCCAGCAGAATCACAGGGGGCAACTATGGCTACACCTTC.

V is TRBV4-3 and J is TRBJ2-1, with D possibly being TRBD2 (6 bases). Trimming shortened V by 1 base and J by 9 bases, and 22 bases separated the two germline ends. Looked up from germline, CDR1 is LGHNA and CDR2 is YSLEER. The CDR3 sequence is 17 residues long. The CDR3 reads CASSQGLWASGVIEQFF. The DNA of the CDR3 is TGCGCCAGCAGCCAAGGTCTATGGGCGTCGGGGGTCATTGAGCAGTTCTTC.

The CDR3 loop reads CASSQGSTANQPQHF. The DNA for the CDR3 is TGCGCCAGCAGCCAAGGATCGACTGCTAATCAGCCCCAGCATTTT. The rearrangement links TRBV4-3 to TRBJ1-5; D uncertain. Trimming removed 1 base at V and 4 bases at J, with 11 bases between. Per the germline V gene, CDR1 is LGHNA and CDR2 is YSLEER. CDR3 length equals 15 residues.

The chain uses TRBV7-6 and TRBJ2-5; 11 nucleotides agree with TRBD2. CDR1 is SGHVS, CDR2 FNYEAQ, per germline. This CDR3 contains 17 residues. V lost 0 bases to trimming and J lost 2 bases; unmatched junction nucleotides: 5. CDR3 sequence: CASSLAVLAGGQETQYF. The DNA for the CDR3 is TGTGCCAGCAGCTTAGCAGTCCTAGCGGGGGGACAAGAGACCCAGTACTTC.

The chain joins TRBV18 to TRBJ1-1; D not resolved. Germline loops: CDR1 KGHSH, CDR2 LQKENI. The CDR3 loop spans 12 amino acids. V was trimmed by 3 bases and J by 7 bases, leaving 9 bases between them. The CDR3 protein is CASSPEGFEAFF. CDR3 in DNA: TGTGCCAGCTCACCGGAGGGCTTTGAAGCTTTCTTT.

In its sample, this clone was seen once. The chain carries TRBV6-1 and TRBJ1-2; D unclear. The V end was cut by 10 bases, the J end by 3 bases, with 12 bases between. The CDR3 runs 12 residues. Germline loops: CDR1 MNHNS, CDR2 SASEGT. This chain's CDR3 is CATGGGDYGYTF. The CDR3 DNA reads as TGTGCCACCGGCGGCGGGGACTATGGCTACACCTTC.

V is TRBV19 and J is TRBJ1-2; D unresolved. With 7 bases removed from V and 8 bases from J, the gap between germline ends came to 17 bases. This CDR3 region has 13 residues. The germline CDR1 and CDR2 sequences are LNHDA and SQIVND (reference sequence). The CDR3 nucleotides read TGTGCCAGTATAGATATCTCTACGGGCGGCTACACCTTC. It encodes CASIDISTGGYTF.

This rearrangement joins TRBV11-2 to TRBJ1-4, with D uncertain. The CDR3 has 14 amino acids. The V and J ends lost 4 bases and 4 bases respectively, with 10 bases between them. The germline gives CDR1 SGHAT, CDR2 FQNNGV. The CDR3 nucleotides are TGTGCCAGCAGCTCAGTGGGGAGTAATGAAAAACTGTTTTTT. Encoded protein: CASSSVGSNEKLFF. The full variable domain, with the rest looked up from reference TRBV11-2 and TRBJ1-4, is EAGVAQSPRYKIIEKRQSVAFWCNPISGHATLYWYQQILGQGPKLLIQFQNNGVVDDSQLPKDRFSAERLKGVDSTLKIQPAKLEDSAVYLCASSSVGSNEKLFFGSGTQLSVL.

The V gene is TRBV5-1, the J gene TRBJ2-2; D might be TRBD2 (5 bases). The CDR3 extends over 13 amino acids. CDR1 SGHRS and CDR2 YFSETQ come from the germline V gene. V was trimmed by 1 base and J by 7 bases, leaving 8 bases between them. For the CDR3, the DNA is TGCGCCAGCAGCTTGATCGGGAACGGGGAGCTGTTTTTT. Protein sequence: CASSLIGNGELFF.

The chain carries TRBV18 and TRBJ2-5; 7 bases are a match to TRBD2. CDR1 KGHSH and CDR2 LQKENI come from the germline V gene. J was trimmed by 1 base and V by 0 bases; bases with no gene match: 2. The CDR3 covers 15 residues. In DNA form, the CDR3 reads TGTGCCAGCTCACCACCATCGGGGGGCCAAGAGACCCAGTACTTC. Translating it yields CASSPPSGGQETQYF.

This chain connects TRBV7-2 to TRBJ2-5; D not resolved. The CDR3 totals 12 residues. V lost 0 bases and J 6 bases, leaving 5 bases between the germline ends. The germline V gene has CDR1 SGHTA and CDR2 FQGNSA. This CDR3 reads CASSLAGKTQYF. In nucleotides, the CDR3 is TGTGCCAGCAGCTTAGCAGGGAAGACCCAGTACTTC.

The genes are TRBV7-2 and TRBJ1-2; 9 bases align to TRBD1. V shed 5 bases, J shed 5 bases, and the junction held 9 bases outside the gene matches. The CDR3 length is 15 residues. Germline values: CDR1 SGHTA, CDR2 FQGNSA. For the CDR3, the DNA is TGTGCCAGCAGCCCGACGGCGGGACAGGGTTATGGCTACACCTTC. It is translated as CASSPTAGQGYGYTF.

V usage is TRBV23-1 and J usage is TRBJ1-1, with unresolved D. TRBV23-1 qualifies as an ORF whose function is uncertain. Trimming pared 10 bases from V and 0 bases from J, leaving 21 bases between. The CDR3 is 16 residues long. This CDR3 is CATKHRVGEMNTEAFF. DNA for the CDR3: TGCGCCACCAAACATCGTGTAGGAGAGATGAACACTGAAGCTTTCTTT.

In DNA form, the CDR3 reads TGTGCCAGCTCACCAGGCGGGGTCGGTTGGGATACGCAGTATTTT. Translated: CASSPGGVGWDTQYF. V and J are TRBV18 and TRBJ2-3, with D perhaps TRBD2 (6 bases). V lost 2 bases, J lost 6 bases, and 15 bases lay in between. CDR3 size: 15 residues. Germline values: CDR1 KGHSH, CDR2 LQKENI.

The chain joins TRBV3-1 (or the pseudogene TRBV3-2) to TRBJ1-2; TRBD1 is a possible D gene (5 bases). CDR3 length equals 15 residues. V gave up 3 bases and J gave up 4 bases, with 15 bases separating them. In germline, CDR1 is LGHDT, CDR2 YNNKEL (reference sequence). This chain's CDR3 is CASSHRGDHGYGYTF. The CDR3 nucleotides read TGTGCCAGCAGCCACCGGGGGGACCACGGCTATGGCTACACCTTC.

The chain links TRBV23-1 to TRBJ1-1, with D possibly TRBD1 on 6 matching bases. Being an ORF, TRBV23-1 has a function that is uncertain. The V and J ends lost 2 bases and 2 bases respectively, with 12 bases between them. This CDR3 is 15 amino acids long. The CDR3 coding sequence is TGCGCCAGCAGTCAACCCTTACAGGGTAACACTGAAGCTTTCTTT. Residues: CASSQPLQGNTEAFF.

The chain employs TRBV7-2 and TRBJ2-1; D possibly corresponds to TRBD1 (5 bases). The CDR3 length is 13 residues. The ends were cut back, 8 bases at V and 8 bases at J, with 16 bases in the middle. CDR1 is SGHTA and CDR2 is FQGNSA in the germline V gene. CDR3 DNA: TGTGCCAGCGACCTCAAGGACACTGATGAGCAGTTCTTC. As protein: CASDLKDTDEQFF. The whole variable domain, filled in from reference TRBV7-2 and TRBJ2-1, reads GAGVSQSPSNKVTEKGKDVELRCDPISGHTALYWYRQSLGQGLEFLIYFQGNSAPDKSGLPSDRFSAERTGGSVSTLTIQRTQQEDSAVYLCASDLKDTDEQFFGPGTRLTVL.

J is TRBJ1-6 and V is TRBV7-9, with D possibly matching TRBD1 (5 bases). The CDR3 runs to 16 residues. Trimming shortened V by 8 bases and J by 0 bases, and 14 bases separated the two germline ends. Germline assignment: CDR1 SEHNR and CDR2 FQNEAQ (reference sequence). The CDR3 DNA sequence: TGTGCCAGCGCTTCTAAGGGGAGCTCCTATAATTCACCCCTCCACTTT. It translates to CASASKGSSYNSPLHF.

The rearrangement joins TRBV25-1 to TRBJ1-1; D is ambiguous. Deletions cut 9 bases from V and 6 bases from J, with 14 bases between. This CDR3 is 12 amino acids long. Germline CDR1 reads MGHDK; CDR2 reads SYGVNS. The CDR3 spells CASCSSGSEAFF. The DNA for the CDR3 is TGTGCCAGTTGTTCCTCGGGATCTGAAGCTTTCTTT.